This is a list of T cell receptor beta chains from one sample in a study of T cell responses to AZD1222 COVID-19 vaccine. The method was immunoSEQ multiplex PCR; TCRdb's version includes in-frame clones alone and lacks a portion of them. The sample holds 150,000 or so clones, more than 75% seen once. This sample comprised peripheral blood, obtained on day 0 of AZD1222 vaccination. These receptors originate from an adult in good health. Both conserved end residues are part of each CDR3. A D gene is named only where the DNA matches it firmly. Some rows mark clone size as missing; the rest say once, few, many or name a class of expanded clone.

>NA|TRBV23-1|NA|TRBJ1-2
CASSRGRLTSNYGYTF
TGCGCCAGCAGTCGGGGCAGACTAACATCTAACTATGGCTACACCTTC
>NA|TRBV7-6|NA|TRBJ1-5
CASTTGPGAEDQPQHF
TGTGCCAGCACCACCGGGCCAGGGGCGGAAGATCAGCCCCAGCATTTT
>NA|TRBV9|NA|TRBJ2-7
CASSVTRDSPAEQYF
TGTGCCAGCAGCGTAACCCGGGACTCCCCCGCCGAGCAGTACTTC
>NA|TRBV10-2|TRBD1|TRBJ2-7
CATTTQGFYEQYF
TGCGCCACGACAACACAGGGGTTCTACGAGCAGTACTTC
>NA|TRBV28|TRBD1|TRBJ1-4
CASKKQGAGNEKLFF
TGTGCCAGCAAAAAGCAGGGGGCGGGTAATGAAAAACTGTTTTTT
>once|TRBV19|TRBD2|TRBJ2-1
CASSTRGGVNEQFF
TGTGCCAGTAGTACCCGCGGGGGGGTGAATGAGCAGTTCTTC
>NA|TRBV5-8|NA|TRBJ1-1
CASSLDAGGGTEAFF
TGTGCCAGCAGCTTGGATGCGGGCGGGGGCACTGAAGCTTTCTTT
>NA|TRBV6-2/TRBV6-3|TRBD1|TRBJ1-1
CASSYNLGTGERMDTEAFF
TGTGCCAGCAGTTACAATTTGGGGACAGGGGAAAGAATGGACACTGAAGCTTTCTTT
>NA|TRBV3-1/TRBV3-2|NA|TRBJ1-2
CASSQGAGEVYGYTF
TGTGCCAGCAGCCAAGGGGCAGGGGAGGTCTATGGCTACACCTTC
>NA|TRBV18|TRBD1|TRBJ2-7
CASSPRQGTYEQYF
TGTGCCAGCTCACCTCGACAGGGGACCTACGAGCAGTACTTC
>NA|TRBV2|NA|TRBJ1-1
CASSERMADTEAFF
TGTGCCAGCAGTGAACGGATGGCGGACACTGAAGCTTTCTTT
>NA|TRBV6-7|NA|TRBJ2-3
CASSYMWEIEFGYF
TGTGCCAGCAGTTACATGTGGGAGATAGAGTTCGGGTATTTT
>few|TRBV11-2|NA|TRBJ2-7
CASSFETSYEQYF
TGTGCCAGCAGCTTCGAGACATCCTACGAGCAGTACTTC
>NA|TRBV5-1|TRBD1|TRBJ1-4
CASTGFTGEGKLFF
TGCGCCAGCACCGGTTTCACAGGGGAAGGAAAACTGTTTTTT
>NA|TRBV10-1|NA|TRBJ2-5
CASIPNGRGIETQYF
TGCGCCAGCATCCCCAACGGGCGGGGCATAGAGACCCAGTACTTC
>NA|TRBV9|NA|TRBJ1-5
CASSSGAGNQPQHF
TGTGCCAGCAGCTCCGGGGCAGGGAATCAGCCCCAGCATTTT
>NA|TRBV10-3|TRBD1|TRBJ1-1
CAMAALGQGGSEAFF
TGTGCCATGGCCGCTCTCGGACAGGGGGGATCTGAAGCTTTCTTT
>NA|TRBV10-3|NA|TRBJ1-2
CATATWDASNYGYTF
TGTGCCACCGCGACCTGGGACGCCTCTAACTATGGCTACACCTTC
>NA|TRBV4-2|NA|TRBJ2-1
CASSQDLGSYNEQFF
TGTGCCAGCAGCCAAGATTTGGGCAGCTACAATGAGCAGTTCTTC
>NA|TRBV5-6|NA|TRBJ2-7
CASSHRERIDGQYF
TGTGCCAGCAGCCACCGGGAGCGAATCGACGGGCAGTACTTC
>NA|TRBV7-2|NA|TRBJ2-7
CASSLNPGTEFYEQYF
TGTGCCAGCAGTTTGAACCCCGGGACCGAATTCTACGAGCAGTACTTC
>NA|TRBV2|TRBD1|TRBJ1-6
CASSEDTTGNNSPLHF
TGTGCCAGCAGTGAAGACACGACAGGGAACAATTCACCCCTCCACTTT
>NA|TRBV28|NA|TRBJ1-1
CASSLRRAGNTEAFF
TGTGCCAGCAGTTTAAGGCGCGCAGGGAACACTGAAGCTTTCTTT
>NA|TRBV19|TRBD1|TRBJ1-5
CASSNEGQARGPQHF
TGTGCCAGTAGTAACGAAGGACAGGCCCGGGGGCCCCAGCATTTT
>NA|TRBV5-6|TRBD1|TRBJ1-3
CASSSSGQALGNTIYF
TGTGCCAGCAGCTCCTCGGGACAGGCGCTTGGAAACACCATATATTTT
>few|TRBV9|NA|TRBJ1-2
CASSVEMSGYGYTF
TGTGCCAGCAGCGTAGAGATGTCCGGCTATGGCTACACCTTC
>NA|TRBV24-1|TRBD1|TRBJ1-1
CATSAPGTGKRAFF
TGTGCCACCAGTGCTCCCGGGACAGGGAAACGAGCTTTCTTT
>NA|TRBV18|TRBD1|TRBJ2-7
CASSHGPGTVTYEQYF
TGTGCCAGCTCACACGGGCCCGGGACAGTTACTTACGAGCAGTACTTC
>NA|TRBV11-2|NA|TRBJ2-7
CASSLSASKYEQYF
TGTGCCAGCAGCTTATCGGCCTCGAAATACGAGCAGTACTTC
>NA|TRBV11-2|NA|TRBJ1-4
CASSSGGLGGKLFF
TGTGCCAGCAGCTCCGGGGGGCTGGGGGGAAAACTGTTTTTT
>NA|TRBV5-1|TRBD2|TRBJ2-5
CASSSDGTSRETQYF
TGCGCCAGCAGCTCCGATGGGACTAGCAGAGAGACCCAGTACTTC
>few|TRBV3-1/TRBV3-2|NA|TRBJ2-7
CASSQGDEQYF
TGTGCCAGCAGCCAAGGAGACGAGCAGTACTTC
>NA|TRBV3-1/TRBV3-2|NA|TRBJ1-6
CASSQDIQDNSPLHF
TGTGCCAGCAGCCAAGATATACAGGATAATTCACCCCTCCACTTT
>few|TRBV4-3|TRBD2|TRBJ2-7
CASSQGALMGLAGETPSYEQYF
TGCGCCAGCAGCCAAGGGGCTCTCATGGGACTAGCGGGGGAAACACCATCCTACGAGCAGTACTTC
>few|TRBV18|TRBD1|TRBJ1-1
CASSPLGAGGGRSNTEAFF
TGTGCCAGCTCACCACTTGGGGCAGGGGGAGGTAGATCGAACACTGAAGCTTTCTTT
>NA|TRBV19|NA|TRBJ1-2
CASSIGAPNYGYTF
TGTGCCAGTAGTATAGGGGCCCCTAACTATGGCTACACCTTC
>NA|TRBV19|NA|TRBJ1-2
CASSPEGDYGYTF
TGTGCCAGTAGTCCCGAGGGGGACTATGGCTACACCTTC
>NA|TRBV9|TRBD1|TRBJ1-2
CASSVGNRGWGYGYTF
TGTGCCAGCAGCGTAGGGAACAGGGGATGGGGGTATGGCTACACCTTC
>NA|TRBV5-4|NA|TRBJ1-4
CASSLDGATNEKLFF
TGTGCCAGCAGCTTGGACGGAGCAACTAATGAAAAACTGTTTTTT
>NA|TRBV5-1|TRBD2|TRBJ2-5
CASRWRGAQETQYF
TGCGCCAGCAGGTGGCGGGGGGCACAAGAGACCCAGTACTTC
>few|TRBV19|NA|TRBJ1-2
CASRMRGEGYGYTF
TGTGCCAGTAGGATGCGCGGTGAGGGTTATGGCTACACCTTC
>NA|TRBV7-9|TRBD1|TRBJ2-2
CASRLDRENTGELFF
TGTGCCAGCAGATTAGACAGGGAGAACACCGGGGAGCTGTTTTTT
>NA|TRBV6-5|NA|TRBJ1-3
CASSTLTASGNTIYF
TGTGCCAGCAGTACCCTGACGGCCTCTGGAAACACCATATATTTT
>NA|TRBV28|NA|TRBJ2-7
CASRPTGTTYEQYF
TGTGCCAGCAGACCGACAGGCACGACCTACGAGCAGTACTTC
>once|TRBV10-1|NA|TRBJ1-1
CASQGFGNTEAFF
TGCGCCAGTCAGGGGTTCGGTAACACTGAAGCTTTCTTT
>NA|TRBV15|NA|TRBJ1-6
CATSRDPREGSPLHF
TGTGCCACCAGCAGAGATCCCAGGGAGGGTTCACCCCTCCACTTT
>few|TRBV2|NA|TRBJ2-2
CASSFKIGQLNTGELFF
TGTGCCAGCAGCTTTAAGATCGGACAGCTCAACACCGGGGAGCTGTTTTTT
>once|TRBV28|TRBD1|TRBJ1-1
CATSGGEGVTEAFF
TGTGCCACCTCAGGGGGCGAAGGAGTCACTGAAGCTTTCTTT
>NA|TRBV5-4|TRBD1|TRBJ1-1
CASTKDRGKVNTEAFF
TGTGCCAGCACCAAGGACAGGGGGAAGGTTAACACTGAAGCTTTCTTT
>NA|TRBV27|TRBD1|TRBJ2-7
CASSVTGTAFYEQYF
TGTGCCAGCAGCGTAACCGGGACAGCCTTCTACGAGCAGTACTTC
>NA|TRBV4-2|NA|TRBJ1-1
CASSQEATRNTEAFF
TGTGCCAGCAGCCAAGAAGCTACTAGGAACACTGAAGCTTTCTTT
>NA|TRBV5-6|TRBD2|TRBJ2-4
CASSFNSGGMVDIQYF
TGTGCCAGCAGCTTCAATAGCGGGGGGATGGTAGACATTCAGTACTTC
>once|TRBV10-1|NA|TRBJ2-7
CASSEGGPSYEQYF
TGCGCCAGCAGTGAAGGGGGGCCCTCCTACGAGCAGTACTTC
>NA|TRBV2|TRBD2|TRBJ2-3
CASMGTSGRTDTQYF
TGTGCCAGCATGGGGACTAGCGGTCGCACAGATACGCAGTATTTT
>NA|TRBV5-6|NA|TRBJ2-7
CASSLAGVANYEQYF
TGTGCCAGCAGCTTGGCAGGGGTCGCAAACTACGAGCAGTACTTC
>few|TRBV19|TRBD1|TRBJ1-1
CASSTGQAYTEAFF
TGTGCCAGTAGTACGGGACAGGCCTACACTGAAGCTTTCTTT
>once|TRBV5-1|TRBD1|TRBJ2-7
CASSLEGTAEQYF
TGCGCCAGCAGCTTGGAAGGGACAGCGGAGCAGTACTTC
>NA|TRBV18|TRBD1|TRBJ1-4
CASSPNRQGGEKLFF
TGTGCCAGCTCACCGAACAGACAGGGTGGGGAAAAACTGTTTTTT
>NA|TRBV2|TRBD1|TRBJ1-6
CASSSSGTANSPLHF
TGTGCCAGCAGTAGCTCCGGGACAGCGAATTCACCCCTCCACTTT